This TCR beta chain was found in a study of T cells in Graves' hyperthyroidism and ophthalmopathy. Amplification of TCR beta CDR3 regions used RNA as the template. HTBI primers were the set used in a first-round RT-PCR of the TCR CDR3. TCRdb itself ran the multiplex PCR reads through MiXCR, one entry per CDR3 protein. Among roughly 700,000 distinct CDR3 sequences listed, 14% were seen once. From germline, CDR1 is SGDLS and CDR2 YYNGEE. V was clipped by 4 bases and J by 5 bases, with 15 bases between them. The CDR3 is 15 residues long. This clonotype appeared many times. This rearrangement joins TRBV9 to TRBJ1-4; weak D call: TRBD1 (5 bases). The TCR sequence derives from a woman between 18 and 29 years old with Graves' hyperthyroidism. Sequencing was performed on blood. CDR3 loop: CASSPGGRRNEKLFF. Written as DNA, the CDR3 is TGTGCCAGCAGCCCTGGGGGACGGAGAAATGAAAAACTGTTTTTT.